This T cell receptor beta chain was documented in a study of patients and donors after allogeneic stem cell transplantation. In TCRdb, the RT-PCR reads were re-called with MiXCR into one record per CDR3 protein. This table holds some 230,000 distinct CDR3 sequences, 14% found once. Ten or more counts support this clonotype. The CDR3 consists of 14 residues. CDR1 SGDLS and CDR2 YYNGEE come from the germline V gene. V was trimmed by 2 bases and J by 1 base, leaving 9 bases between them. The chain joins TRBV9 to TRBJ2-5, with D uncertain. The source material was blood, either unsorted or a sorted T cell fraction (not recorded which). This receptor was identified in a human donor who was either an allogeneic HSCT recipient or a stem cell or donor lymphocyte infusion donor (not recorded which). It is not recorded whose cells these are; they may come from a transplant donor. The CDR3 bases are TGTGCCAGCAGCGTCCCTGATACCCAAGAGACCCAGTACTTC. Translation: CASSVPDTQETQYF.